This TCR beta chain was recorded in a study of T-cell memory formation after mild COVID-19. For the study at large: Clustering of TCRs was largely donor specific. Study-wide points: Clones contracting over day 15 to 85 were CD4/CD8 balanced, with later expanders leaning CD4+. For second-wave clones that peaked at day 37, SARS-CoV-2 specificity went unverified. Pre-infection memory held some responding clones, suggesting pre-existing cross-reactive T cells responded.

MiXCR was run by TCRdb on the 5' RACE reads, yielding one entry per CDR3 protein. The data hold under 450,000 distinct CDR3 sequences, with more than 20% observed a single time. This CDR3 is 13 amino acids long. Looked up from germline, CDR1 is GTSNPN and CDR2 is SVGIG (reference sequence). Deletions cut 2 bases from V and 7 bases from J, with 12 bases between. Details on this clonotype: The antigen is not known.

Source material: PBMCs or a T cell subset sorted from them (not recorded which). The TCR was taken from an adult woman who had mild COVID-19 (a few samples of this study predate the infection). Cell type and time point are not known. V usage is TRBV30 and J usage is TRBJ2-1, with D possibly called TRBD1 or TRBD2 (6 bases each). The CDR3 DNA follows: TGTGCCTGGAGTCTAGAAGGGGGGAATGAGCAGTTCTTC. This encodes CAWSLEGGNEQFF.